This T cell receptor beta chain was identified during a study of blood T cell repertoires in COVID-19. Study context: COVID-19 samples from acute and convalescent phases originated in the United States, Italy and Spain. Sources were T cells, B-cell-depleted T cells, or PBMCs; the material itself was cDNA or gDNA.

Seattle patients were enrolled during active infection and followed longitudinally. The V gene end was trimmed by 6 bases and the J gene end by 7 bases; junction bases not matched to a gene: 10. Germline V gene lookup returns CDR1 MNHEY and CDR2 SVGAGI. There are 14 residues in the CDR3. In the original analysis: How many nucleated cells were present was estimated from reference gene primer amplification. TCRdb's copy holds only in-frame clones and misses some; the assay was immunoSEQ multiplex PCR. D and trimming come from the DNA, and the V and J calls and clone size come from that table. This sample has over 250,000 clones, with 80% to 90% found just once.

Material for sequencing was peripheral blood. The rearrangement uses TRBV6-5 and TRBJ2-7; TRBD2 matches at 9 bases. This TCR derives from a woman in her forties or fifties with COVID-19, enrolled during active disease. The DNA for the CDR3 is TGTGCCAGCAGCCGACTAGCGGTCGGGGGTGAGCAGTACTTC. This encodes CASSRLAVGGEQYF.